A selection of T cell receptor beta chains follows, all from one sample in a study of blood T cell repertoires in COVID-19. Profiling relied on immunoSEQ multiplex PCR, and the TCRdb table lists in-frame clones only, not all of them. Here the sample spans tens of thousands of clones, approximately 80% being singletons. Source material: peripheral blood. The receptors come from a woman aged 65 to 85 with acute or convalescent COVID-19. CDR3s include the opening cysteine and the closing phenylalanine or tryptophan. The order of the fields is J gene, clone size, D gene, V gene, CDR3 length, CDR3 protein, CDR3 DNA. A D gene is named only where the DNA matches it firmly. Clone size is not always given. Where it is, it says once, few, many or a class for expanded clones.

>TRBJ1-4|.|.|TRBV19|15
CASSIGGVTGEKLFF
TGTGCCAGTAGTATAGGGGGGGTCACGGGAGAAAAACTGTTTTTT
>TRBJ2-2|.|.|TRBV6-4|15
CASSDSERNTGELFF
TGTGCCAGCAGTGACTCGGAGCGCAACACCGGGGAGCTGTTTTTT
>TRBJ1-2|.|TRBD1|TRBV19|14
CATGQGLLGEGYTF
TGTGCAACGGGACAGGGACTACTTGGAGAAGGCTACACCTTC
>TRBJ1-2|once|.|TRBV6-1|13
CASSPSEMGGYTF
TGTGCCAGCAGCCCCAGCGAGATGGGTGGCTACACCTTC
>TRBJ2-6|.|.|TRBV7-2|13
CASSPRLTNVLTF
TGTGCCAGCAGCCCGCGGTTAACCAACGTCCTGACTTTC
>TRBJ2-2|once|TRBD2|TRBV7-6|19
CASSRPTSGGPTNTGELFF
TGTGCCAGCAGCCGACCGACTAGCGGGGGACCAACGAACACCGGGGAGCTGTTTTTT
>TRBJ1-1|.|.|TRBV7-3|13
CASSHYRNTEAFF
TGTGCCAGCAGCCACTATCGGAACACTGAAGCTTTCTTT
>TRBJ1-6|.|.|TRBV3-1/TRBV3-2|17
CASRRQVGRQDNSPLHF
TGTGCCAGCAGACGACAGGTCGGGCGTCAGGATAATTCACCCCTCCACTTT
>TRBJ1-2|.|TRBD1|TRBV7-9|14
CASSRTGLNYGYTF
TGTGCCAGCAGCAGGACAGGGTTGAACTATGGCTACACCTTC
>TRBJ1-6|.|.|TRBV5-1|15
CASRESGGRNSPLHF
TGCGCCAGCAGGGAGTCTGGGGGCCGGAATTCACCCCTCCACTTT
>TRBJ1-2|.|TRBD1|TRBV4-1|19
CASSQERGRDQGARYGYTF
TGCGCCAGCAGCCAAGAACGGGGCCGTGATCAGGGGGCGCGCTATGGCTACACCTTC
>TRBJ1-2|.|.|TRBV5-1|14
CASSPSADLGGYTF
TGCGCCAGCAGCCCCTCAGCGGACCTCGGGGGCTACACCTTC
>TRBJ2-5|few|TRBD2|TRBV9|19
CASSFWTSGGARCQETQYF
TGTGCCAGCAGCTTTTGGACTAGCGGGGGGGCACGATGTCAAGAGACCCAGTACTTC
>TRBJ1-2|once|.|TRBV9|12
CASSVAGRGYTF
TGTGCCAGCAGCGTAGCTGGGCGAGGCTACACCTTC
>TRBJ2-3|.|.|TRBV9|16
CASSVLDGGATDTQYF
TGTGCCAGCAGCGTACTCGACGGGGGAGCCACAGATACGCAGTATTTT
>TRBJ1-2|.|TRBD1|TRBV11-2|13
CASSQGDNYGYTF
TGTGCCAGCAGCCAGGGGGATAACTATGGCTACACCTTC
>TRBJ2-5|once|.|TRBV4-3|15
CASSQDYGVQETQYF
TGCGCCAGCAGCCAAGACTACGGGGTTCAAGAGACCCAGTACTTC
>TRBJ1-2|once|.|TRBV9|15
CASSVDTEVGGGYTF
TGTGCCAGCAGCGTAGATACTGAGGTCGGGGGTGGCTACACCTTC
>TRBJ2-1|.|.|TRBV14|15
CASSPLGGSYNEQFF
TGTGCCAGCAGCCCCCTCGGGGGATCCTACAATGAGCAGTTCTTC
>TRBJ2-1|.|TRBD1|TRBV7-9|14
CASSLWDRVNEQFF
TGTGCCAGCAGCTTATGGGACAGGGTCAATGAGCAGTTCTTC
>TRBJ2-7|.|.|TRBV15|14
CATSRDRGGYEQYF
TGTGCCACCAGCAGAGATCGAGGGGGCTACGAGCAGTACTTC
>TRBJ1-2|few|TRBD1|TRBV5-1|15
CASGLSGQSNYGYTF
TGCGCCAGCGGTTTATCGGGACAGAGTAACTATGGCTACACCTTC
>TRBJ1-2|.|TRBD1|TRBV5-4|14
CASSLEQGAGGYTF
TGTGCCAGCAGCTTGGAACAGGGGGCGGGCGGCTACACCTTC
>TRBJ1-2|once|TRBD1|TRBV7-2|16
CASSLGWGQGASGYTF
TGTGCCAGCAGCTTAGGGTGGGGACAGGGGGCAAGTGGCTACACCTTC
>TRBJ2-7|.|.|TRBV12-1|8
CASSSVGF
TGTGCCAGCAGCTCGGTTGGCTTC
>TRBJ1-6|.|TRBD1|TRBV5-1|16
CASSETGFPYNSPLHF
TGCGCCAGCAGCGAGACAGGGTTCCCCTATAATTCACCCCTCCACTTT
>TRBJ1-1|once|TRBD1|TRBV29-1|13
CSVEADRGLEAFF
TGCAGCGTTGAAGCGGACAGGGGATTGGAAGCTTTCTTT
>TRBJ2-2|.|TRBD2|TRBV5-6|17
CASSIAGALIGTGELFF
TGTGCCAGCAGTATAGCGGGGGCCCTAATTGGCACCGGGGAGCTGTTTTTT
>TRBJ1-1|.|TRBD1|TRBV6-4|13
CASSVQGITEAFF
TGTGCCAGCAGTGTACAGGGGATTACTGAAGCTTTCTTT
>TRBJ2-1|.|TRBD1|TRBV7-6|16
CASSHRAGQGVYEQFF
TGTGCCAGCAGCCATAGGGCGGGACAGGGGGTCTATGAGCAGTTCTTC
>TRBJ2-1|.|.|TRBV6-1|15
CASSENTGRVNEQFF
TGTGCCAGCAGTGAAAACACAGGGAGAGTCAATGAGCAGTTCTTC
>TRBJ1-5|.|TRBD1|TRBV10-3|13
CATGTESNQPQHF
TGTGCCACAGGGACAGAGAGCAATCAGCCCCAGCATTTT
>TRBJ2-2|.|TRBD1|TRBV7-9|14
CASSSRDSTGELFF
TGTGCCAGCAGCTCCCGGGACAGCACCGGGGAGCTGTTTTTT
>TRBJ1-2|.|TRBD1|TRBV6-5|14
CASSYSHRGYGYTF
TGTGCCAGCAGTTACTCGCACAGGGGCTATGGCTACACCTTC
>TRBJ1-1|.|.|TRBV5-5|13
CASSLQALVEAFF
TGTGCCAGCAGCTTGCAGGCCTTGGTCGAAGCTTTCTTT
>TRBJ2-3|.|TRBD1|TRBV7-3|14
CASSFGQGADTQYF
TGTGCCAGCAGCTTCGGACAGGGAGCAGATACGCAGTATTTT
>TRBJ2-5|.|TRBD1|TRBV30|11
CAWRDSQTQYF
TGTGCCTGGCGGGACAGCCAGACCCAGTACTTC
>TRBJ1-4|.|.|TRBV12-3/TRBV12-4|12
CASTSQTEKLFF
TGTGCCAGCACGTCACAGACTGAAAAACTGTTTTTT
>TRBJ1-6|.|.|TRBV25-1|14
CASSIGGENSPLHF
TGTGCCAGCTCTATTGGGGGGGAAAATTCACCCCTCCACTTT
>TRBJ1-1|.|.|TRBV6-2/TRBV6-3|11
CASSYIGAAFF
TGTGCCAGCAGTTACATAGGAGCAGCTTTCTTT
>TRBJ2-1|.|.|TRBV6-2/TRBV6-3|12
CASSYDLGEQFF
TGTGCCAGCAGTTACGACCTAGGTGAGCAGTTCTTC
>TRBJ1-3|.|.|TRBV9|11
CASGVGNTIYF
TGTGCCAGCGGAGTTGGAAACACCATATATTTT
>TRBJ1-2|.|.|TRBV12-3/TRBV12-4|13
CASSRTPQYGYTF
TGTGCCAGCAGTAGGACACCACAGTATGGCTACACCTTC
>TRBJ1-5|.|.|TRBV6-6|14
CASSYRDTNQPQHF
TGTGCCAGCAGTTATCGGGACACAAATCAGCCCCAGCATTTT
>TRBJ1-2|once|TRBD1|TRBV6-5|14
CASRTTGGHYGYTF
TGTGCCAGCAGAACCACAGGGGGCCACTATGGCTACACCTTC
>TRBJ2-3|.|.|TRBV7-9|15
CASSLYGGSTDTQYF
TGTGCCAGCAGCTTATACGGGGGAAGCACAGATACGCAGTATTTT
>TRBJ1-5|few|TRBD1|TRBV2|14
CASGADREMWPQHF
TGTGCCAGTGGCGCGGACAGGGAAATGTGGCCCCAGCATTTT
>TRBJ2-7|.|.|TRBV4-3|15
CASSQDLASSYEQYF
TGCGCCAGCAGCCAAGATCTGGCCAGTTCCTACGAGCAGTACTTC
>TRBJ2-7|.|.|TRBV19|15
CASSYLRGGSYEQYF
TGTGCCAGTAGTTACCTTCGTGGGGGGTCCTACGAGCAGTACTTC
>TRBJ1-6|.|.|TRBV5-1|13
CASGASEASPLHF
TGCGCCAGCGGGGCCTCCGAGGCTTCACCCCTCCACTTT
>TRBJ1-1|few|.|TRBV19|13
CASSIGEIRRAFF
TGTGCCAGTAGTATAGGGGAGATAAGACGAGCTTTCTTT
>TRBJ2-5|.|TRBD1|TRBV5-1|15
CASSLGLTGQETQYF
TGCGCCAGCAGCTTGGGTCTGACAGGGCAAGAGACCCAGTACTTC
>TRBJ2-5|.|TRBD2|TRBV14|18
CASSQGSLQGTSGETQYF
TGTGCCAGCAGCCAAGGGAGTCTTCAGGGGACTAGCGGGGAGACCCAGTACTTC
>TRBJ1-1|.|.|TRBV19|13
CASSIEGRTEAFF
TGTGCCAGTAGTATTGAAGGGAGGACTGAAGCTTTCTTT
>TRBJ1-5|.|.|TRBV29-1|14
CSVEESGGNQPQHF
TGCAGCGTTGAAGAATCGGGGGGCAATCAGCCCCAGCATTTT
>TRBJ2-3|few|.|TRBV19|14
CASSIATSTDTQYF
TGTGCCAGTAGTATCGCGACTAGCACAGATACGCAGTATTTT
>TRBJ2-2|.|.|TRBV7-2|12
CASSLMSGELFF
TGTGCCAGCAGCTTAATGAGCGGGGAGCTGTTTTTT
>TRBJ2-7|few|TRBD2|TRBV19|16
CASRPRGLAGAYEQYF
TGTGCCAGTAGACCGAGGGGACTAGCGGGGGCCTACGAGCAGTACTTC
>TRBJ1-1|.|TRBD1|TRBV5-4|14
CASSIGQGMGEAFF
TGTGCCAGCAGCATAGGACAGGGGATGGGTGAAGCTTTCTTT